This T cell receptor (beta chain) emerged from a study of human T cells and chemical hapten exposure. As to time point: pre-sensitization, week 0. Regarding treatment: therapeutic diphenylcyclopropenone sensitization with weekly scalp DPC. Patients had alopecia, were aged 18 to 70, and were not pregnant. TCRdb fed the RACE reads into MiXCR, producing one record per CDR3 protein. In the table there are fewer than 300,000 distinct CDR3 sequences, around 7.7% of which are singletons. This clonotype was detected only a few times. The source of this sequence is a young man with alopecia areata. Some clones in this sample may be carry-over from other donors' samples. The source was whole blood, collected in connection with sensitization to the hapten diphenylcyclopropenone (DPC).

CDR3 bases: TGTGCCAGCAGCTTCGCAGGTTACAATCAGCCCCAGCATTTT. This codes for CASSFAGYNQPQHF. The chain recombines TRBV7-2 with TRBJ1-5; D unresolved. V was pared by 3 bases and J by 3 bases, with 9 bases between. The CDR3 covers 14 residues. Germline-derived CDR1 and CDR2 are SGHTA and FQGNSA. Together with reference TRBV7-2 and TRBJ1-5, the CDR3 gives the full variable domain: GAGVSQSPSNKVTEKGKDVELRCDPISGHTALYWYRQSLGQGLEFLIYFQGNSAPDKSGLPSDRFSAERTGGSVSTLTIQRTQQEDSAVYLCASSFAGYNQPQHFGDGTRLSIL.